What follows describes a single T cell receptor beta chain. Other DNA sequences in this specimen translate into the identical CDR3. These data originate in a study of blood T cell repertoires in COVID-19. Libraries were prepared by immunoSEQ multiplex PCR; TCRdb keeps only in-frame clonotypes and omits some of them. The sample comprises 200,000 to 300,000 clones, around 79% of which are singletons, and 3% to 3.5% rests with the top ten. The germline V and J ends were trimmed by 4 bases and 4 bases, with 4 bases remaining between them. The CDR3 has 10 amino acids. CDR1 and CDR2 from the germline V gene are SQVTM and ANQGSEA.

The specimen sequenced was peripheral blood. The receptor's source is a woman aged 80 or over with acute or convalescent COVID-19. The J gene is TRBJ2-5, the V gene TRBV29-1; D gene uncertain. The CDR3 protein is CSVGAETQYF. The CDR3 DNA is TGCAGCGTTGGGGCAGAGACCCAGTACTTC.